This T cell receptor beta chain was captured in a study of T cell responses to AZD1222 COVID-19 vaccine. The CDR3 covers 21 residues. The V and J ends lost 1 base and 3 bases respectively, with 27 bases between them. Germline V gene sequence: CDR1 SGHVS, CDR2 FNYEAQ. The repertoire was sequenced with immunoSEQ multiplex PCR; TCRdb's copy has only in-frame clones and lacks some. Of 70,000 or so clones listed, 60% to 85% were seen once; the top ten hold about 12%. The input for sequencing was peripheral blood, taken on day 0 of AZD1222 vaccination. The V call is TRBV7-6, the J call TRBJ2-2; D possibly corresponds to TRBD2 (7 bases). The source of this sequence is an adult in good health. In DNA, the CDR3 is TGTGCCAGCAGCTTAGTTCCCTCTGTCGGGGGGCAGAGCGTCGACACCGGGGAGCTGTTTTTT. Translating gives CASSLVPSVGGQSVDTGELFF.